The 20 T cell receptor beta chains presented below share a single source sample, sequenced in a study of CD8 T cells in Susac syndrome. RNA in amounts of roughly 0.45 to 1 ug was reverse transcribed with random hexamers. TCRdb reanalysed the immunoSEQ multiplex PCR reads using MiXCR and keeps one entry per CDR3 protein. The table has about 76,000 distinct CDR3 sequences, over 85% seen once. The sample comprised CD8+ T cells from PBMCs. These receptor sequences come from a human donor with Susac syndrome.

The CDR3 DNA reads TGTGCCAGCAGTTACGAGAGGGGAGCTTTCTTT. Its protein product is CASSYERGAFF. This rearrangement joins TRBV6-2 or TRBV6-3 to TRBJ1-1; TRBD1 is a possible D gene (5 bases). V shed 2 bases and J shed 10 bases, with 8 bases lying between them. The germline V gene encodes CDR1 MNHEY and CDR2 SVGEGT. The CDR3 covers 11 residues.

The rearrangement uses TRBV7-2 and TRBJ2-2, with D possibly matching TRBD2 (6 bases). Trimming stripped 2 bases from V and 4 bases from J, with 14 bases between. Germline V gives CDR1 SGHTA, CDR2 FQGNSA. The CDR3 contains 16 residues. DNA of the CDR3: TGTGCCAGCAGCTTACCGATATTGGAGGGCACCGGGGAGCTGTTTTTT. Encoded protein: CASSLPILEGTGELFF.

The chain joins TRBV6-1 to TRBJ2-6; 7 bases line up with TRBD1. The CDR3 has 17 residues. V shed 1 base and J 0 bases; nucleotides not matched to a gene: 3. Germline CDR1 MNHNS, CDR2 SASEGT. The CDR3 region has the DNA TGTGCCAGCAGTGAAGTGGGACAGAGCTCTGGGGCCAACGTCCTGACTTTC. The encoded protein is CASSEVGQSSGANVLTF.

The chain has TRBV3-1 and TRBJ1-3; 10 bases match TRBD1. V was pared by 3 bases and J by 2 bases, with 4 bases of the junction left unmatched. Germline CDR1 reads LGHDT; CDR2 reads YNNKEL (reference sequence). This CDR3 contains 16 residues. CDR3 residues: CASSQGTGETGNTIYF. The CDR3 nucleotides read TGTGCCAGCAGCCAGGGGACAGGGGAGACTGGAAACACCATATATTTT.

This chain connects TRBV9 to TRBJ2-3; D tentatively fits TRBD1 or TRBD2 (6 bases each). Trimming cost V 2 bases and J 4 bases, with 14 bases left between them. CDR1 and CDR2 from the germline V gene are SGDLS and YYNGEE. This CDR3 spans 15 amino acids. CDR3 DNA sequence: TGTGCCAGCAGCGTCTCCGGGGGCGAAGCAGATACGCAGTATTTT. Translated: CASSVSGGEADTQYF. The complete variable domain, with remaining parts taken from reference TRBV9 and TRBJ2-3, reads DSGVTQTPKHLITATGQRVTLRCSPRSGDLSVYWYQQSLDQGLQFLIQYYNGEERAKGNILERFSAQQFPDLHSELNLSSLELGDSALYFCASSVSGGEADTQYFGPGTRLTVL.

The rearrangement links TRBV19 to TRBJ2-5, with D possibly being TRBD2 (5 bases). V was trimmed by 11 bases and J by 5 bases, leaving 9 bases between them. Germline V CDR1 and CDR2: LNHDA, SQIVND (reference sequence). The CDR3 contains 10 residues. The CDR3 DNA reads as TGTGCCGTTCGGAGGGAGACCCAGTACTTC. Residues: CAVRRETQYF.

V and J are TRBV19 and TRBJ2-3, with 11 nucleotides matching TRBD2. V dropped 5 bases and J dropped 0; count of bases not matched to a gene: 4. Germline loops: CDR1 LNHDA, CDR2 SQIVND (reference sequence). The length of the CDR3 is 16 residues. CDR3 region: CASSLTSGRSTDTQYF. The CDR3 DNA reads TGTGCCAGTAGTCTCACTAGCGGGAGAAGCACAGATACGCAGTATTTT.

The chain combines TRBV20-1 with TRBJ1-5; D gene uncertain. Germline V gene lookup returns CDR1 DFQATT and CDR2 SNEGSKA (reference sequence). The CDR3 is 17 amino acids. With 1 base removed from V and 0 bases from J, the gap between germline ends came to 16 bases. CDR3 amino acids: CSARGSSSEYSNQPQHF. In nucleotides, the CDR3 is TGCAGTGCTAGAGGATCCTCCTCGGAGTATAGCAATCAGCCCCAGCATTTT.

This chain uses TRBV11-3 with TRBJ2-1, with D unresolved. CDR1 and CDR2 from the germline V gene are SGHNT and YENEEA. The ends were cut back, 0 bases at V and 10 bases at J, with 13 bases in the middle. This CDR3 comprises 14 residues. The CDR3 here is CASSLDLGSGEQFF. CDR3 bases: TGTGCCAGCAGCTTAGATCTCGGCTCCGGGGAGCAGTTCTTC.

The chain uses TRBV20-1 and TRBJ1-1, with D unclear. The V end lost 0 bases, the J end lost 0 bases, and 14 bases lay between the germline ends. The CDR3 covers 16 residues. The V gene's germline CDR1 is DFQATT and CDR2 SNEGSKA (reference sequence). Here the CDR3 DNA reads TGCAGTGCTAGAGATCGTCGGCAGAACATGAACACTGAAGCTTTCTTT. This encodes CSARDRRQNMNTEAFF.

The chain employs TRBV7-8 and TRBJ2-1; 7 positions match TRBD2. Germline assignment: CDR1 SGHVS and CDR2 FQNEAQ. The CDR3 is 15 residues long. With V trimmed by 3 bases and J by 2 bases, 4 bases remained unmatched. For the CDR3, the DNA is TGTGCCAGCAGCTTGGAACTAGCGACCTACAATGAGCAGTTCTTC. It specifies CASSLELATYNEQFF.

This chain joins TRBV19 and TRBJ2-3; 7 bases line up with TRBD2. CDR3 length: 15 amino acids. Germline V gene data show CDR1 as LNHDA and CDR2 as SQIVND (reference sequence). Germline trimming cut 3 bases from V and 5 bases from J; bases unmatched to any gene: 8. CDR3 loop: CASSIQGGPQDTQYF. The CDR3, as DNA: TGTGCCAGTAGTATCCAGGGAGGGCCTCAAGATACGCAGTATTTT.

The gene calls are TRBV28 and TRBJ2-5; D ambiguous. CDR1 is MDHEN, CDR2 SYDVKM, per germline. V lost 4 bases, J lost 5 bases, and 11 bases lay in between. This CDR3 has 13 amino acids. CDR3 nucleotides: TGTGCCAGCAGTTGCCCCTTGTTTGAGACCCAGTACTTC. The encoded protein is CASSCPLFETQYF. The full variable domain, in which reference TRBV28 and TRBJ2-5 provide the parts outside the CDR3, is DVKVTQSSRYLVKRTGEKVFLECVQDMDHENMFWYRQDPGLGLRLIYFSYDVKMKEKGDIPEGYSVSREKKERFSLILESASTNQTSMYLCASSCPLFETQYFGPGTRLLVL.

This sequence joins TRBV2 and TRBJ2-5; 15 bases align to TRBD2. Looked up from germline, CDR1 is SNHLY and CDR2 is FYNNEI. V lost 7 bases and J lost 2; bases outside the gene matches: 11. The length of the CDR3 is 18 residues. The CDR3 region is CASTQGGLAGGTQETQYF. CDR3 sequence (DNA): TGTGCCAGCACCCAAGGGGGACTAGCGGGGGGCACACAAGAGACCCAGTACTTC. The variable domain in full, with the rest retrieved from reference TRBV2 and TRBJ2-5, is EPEVTQTPSHQVTQMGQEVILRCVPISNHLYFYWYRQILGQKVEFLVSFYNNEISEKSEIFDDQFSVERPDGSNFTLKIRSTKLEDSAMYFCASTQGGLAGGTQETQYFGPGTRLLVL.

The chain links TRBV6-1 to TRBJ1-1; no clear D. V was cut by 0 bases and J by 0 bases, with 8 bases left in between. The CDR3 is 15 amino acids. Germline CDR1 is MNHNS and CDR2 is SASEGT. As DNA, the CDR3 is TGTGCCAGCAGTGAAGCTACGGGTCTGAACACTGAAGCTTTCTTT. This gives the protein CASSEATGLNTEAFF.

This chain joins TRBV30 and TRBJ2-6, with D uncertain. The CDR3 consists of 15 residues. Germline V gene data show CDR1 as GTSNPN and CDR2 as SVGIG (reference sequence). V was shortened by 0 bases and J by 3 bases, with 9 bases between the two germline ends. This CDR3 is CAWSVRRRGANVLTF. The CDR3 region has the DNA TGTGCCTGGAGTGTACGGCGTCGTGGGGCCAACGTCCTGACTTTC. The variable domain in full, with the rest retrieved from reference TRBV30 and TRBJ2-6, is SQTIHQWPATLVQPVGSPLSLECTVEGTSNPNLYWYRQAAGRGLQLLFYSVGIGQISSEVPQNLSASRPQDRQFILSSKKLLLSDSGFYLCAWSVRRRGANVLTFGAGSRLTVL.

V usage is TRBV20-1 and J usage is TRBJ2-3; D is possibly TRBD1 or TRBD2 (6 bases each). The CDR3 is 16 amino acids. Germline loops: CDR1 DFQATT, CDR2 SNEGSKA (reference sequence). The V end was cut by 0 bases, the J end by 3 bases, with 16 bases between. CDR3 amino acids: CSARERGARFTDTQYF. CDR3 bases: TGCAGTGCTAGAGAGAGGGGGGCCCGATTTACAGATACGCAGTATTTT.

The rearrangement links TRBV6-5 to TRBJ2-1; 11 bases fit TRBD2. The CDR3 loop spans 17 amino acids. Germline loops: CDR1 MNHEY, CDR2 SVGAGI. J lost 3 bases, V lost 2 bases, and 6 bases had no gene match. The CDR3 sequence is CASSYTIAGGGYNEQFF. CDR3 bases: TGTGCCAGCAGTTACACAATAGCGGGGGGGGGCTACAATGAGCAGTTCTTC.

The CDR3 DNA is TGCAGTGCTAGAGTGGCAGGATCCTATGGCTACACCTTC. This encodes CSARVAGSYGYTF. The chain is built from TRBV20-1 and TRBJ1-2; D unresolved. The CDR3 has 13 residues. Trimming cost V 1 base and J 4 bases, with 10 bases left between them. Germline values: CDR1 DFQATT, CDR2 SNEGSKA (reference sequence).

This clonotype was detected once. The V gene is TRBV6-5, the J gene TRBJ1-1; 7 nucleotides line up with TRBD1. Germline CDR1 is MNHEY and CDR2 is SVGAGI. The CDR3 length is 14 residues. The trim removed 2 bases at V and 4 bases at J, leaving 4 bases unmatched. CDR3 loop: CASSYGPGGTEAFF. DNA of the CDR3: TGTGCCAGCAGTTACGGCCCAGGGGGCACTGAAGCTTTCTTT.